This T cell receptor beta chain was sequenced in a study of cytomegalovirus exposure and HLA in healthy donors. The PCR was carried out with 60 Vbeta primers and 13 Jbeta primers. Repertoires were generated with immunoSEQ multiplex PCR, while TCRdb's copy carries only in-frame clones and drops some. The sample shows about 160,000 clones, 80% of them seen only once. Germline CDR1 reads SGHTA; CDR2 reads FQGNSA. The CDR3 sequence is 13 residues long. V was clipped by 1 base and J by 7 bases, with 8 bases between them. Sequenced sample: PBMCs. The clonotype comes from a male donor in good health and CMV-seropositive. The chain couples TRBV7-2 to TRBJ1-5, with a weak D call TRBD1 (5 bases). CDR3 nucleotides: TGTGCCAGCAGCTTAGGGGGGGGGCAGCCCCAGCATTTT. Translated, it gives CASSLGGGQPQHF. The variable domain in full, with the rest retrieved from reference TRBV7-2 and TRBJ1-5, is GAGVSQSPSNKVTEKGKDVELRCDPISGHTALYWYRQSLGQGLEFLIYFQGNSAPDKSGLPSDRFSAERTGGSVSTLTIQRTQQEDSAVYLCASSLGGGQPQHFGDGTRLSIL.